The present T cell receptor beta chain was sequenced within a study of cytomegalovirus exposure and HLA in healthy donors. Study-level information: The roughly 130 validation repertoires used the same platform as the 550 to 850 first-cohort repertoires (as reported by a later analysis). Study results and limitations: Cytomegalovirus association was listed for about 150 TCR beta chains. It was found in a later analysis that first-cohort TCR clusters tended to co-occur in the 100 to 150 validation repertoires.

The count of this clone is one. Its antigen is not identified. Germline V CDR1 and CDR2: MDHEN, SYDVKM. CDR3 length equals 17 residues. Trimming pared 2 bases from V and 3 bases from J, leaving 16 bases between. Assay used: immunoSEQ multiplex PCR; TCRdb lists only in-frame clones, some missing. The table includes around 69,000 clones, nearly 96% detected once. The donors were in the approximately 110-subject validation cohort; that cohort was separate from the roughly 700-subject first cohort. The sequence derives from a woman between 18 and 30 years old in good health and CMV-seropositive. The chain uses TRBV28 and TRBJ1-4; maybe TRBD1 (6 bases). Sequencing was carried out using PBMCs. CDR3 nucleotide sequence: TGTGCCAGCAGTTTACCTGGTGGGGGCATGTCTAATGAAAAACTGTTTTTT. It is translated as CASSLPGGGMSNEKLFF.